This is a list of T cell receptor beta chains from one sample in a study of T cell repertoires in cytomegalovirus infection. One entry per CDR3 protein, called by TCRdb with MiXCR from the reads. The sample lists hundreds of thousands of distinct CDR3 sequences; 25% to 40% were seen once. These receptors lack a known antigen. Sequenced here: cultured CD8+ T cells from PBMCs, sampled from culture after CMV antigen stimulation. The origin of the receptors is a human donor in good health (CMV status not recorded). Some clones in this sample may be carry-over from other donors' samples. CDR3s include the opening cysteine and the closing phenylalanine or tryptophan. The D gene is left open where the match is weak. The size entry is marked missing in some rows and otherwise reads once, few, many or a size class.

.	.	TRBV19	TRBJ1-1	CASSKQGLNTEAFF	TGTGCCAGTAGTAAACAGGGTTTGAACACTGAAGCTTTCTTT
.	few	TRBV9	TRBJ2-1	CASSVATSPNEQFF	TGTGCCAGCAGCGTAGCTACCAGCCCCAATGAGCAGTTCTTC
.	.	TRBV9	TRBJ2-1	CASSVDAGDGNEQFF	TGTGCCAGCAGCGTAGATGCAGGTGATGGCAATGAGCAGTTCTTC
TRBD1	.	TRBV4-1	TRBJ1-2	CASSRGQSLYGYTF	TGCGCCAGCAGCCGGGGACAGTCTCTCTATGGCTACACCTTC
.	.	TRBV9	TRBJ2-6	CASSPSSGANVLTF	TGTGCCAGCAGCCCTAGCTCTGGGGCCAACGTCCTGACTTTC
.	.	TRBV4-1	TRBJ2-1	CASSPSGEYEQFF	TGCGCCAGCAGCCCCTCGGGGGAGTATGAGCAGTTCTTC
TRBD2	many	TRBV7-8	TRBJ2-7	CASSLEGSGGLTYEQYF	TGTGCCAGCAGCTTAGAGGGTAGCGGGGGTCTCACCTACGAGCAGTACTTC
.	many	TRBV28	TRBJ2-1	CASSLQGPEQFF	TGTGCCAGCAGTTTGCAGGGCCCTGAGCAGTTCTTC
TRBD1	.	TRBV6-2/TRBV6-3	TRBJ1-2	CASSSSRTGMVGYGYTF	TGTGCCAGCAGTTCCTCCCGGACAGGGATGGTTGGCTATGGCTACACCTTC
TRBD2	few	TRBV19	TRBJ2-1	CASSLTSGGAWYNEQFF	TGTGCCAGTAGTTTGACTAGCGGGGGGGCATGGTACAATGAGCAGTTCTTC
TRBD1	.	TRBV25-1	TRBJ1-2	CASSEWGQDAVGYTF	TGTGCCAGCAGTGAATGGGGACAGGACGCAGTTGGCTACACCTTC
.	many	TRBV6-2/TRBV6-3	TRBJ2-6	CASGPGANVLTF	TGTGCCAGCGGGCCTGGGGCCAACGTCCTGACTTTC
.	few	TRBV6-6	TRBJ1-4	CASSWRLNEKLFF	TGTGCCAGCAGTTGGCGACTAAATGAAAAACTGTTTTTT
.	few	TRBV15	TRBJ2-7	CATSREVVSDEQYF	TGTGCCACCAGCAGAGAAGTCGTTAGCGACGAGCAGTACTTC
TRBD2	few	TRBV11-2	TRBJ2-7	CASSLRGTMEQYF	TGTGCCAGCAGCTTACGCGGGACTATGGAGCAGTACTTC
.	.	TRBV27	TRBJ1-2	CASSLTGTLSYGYTF	TGTGCCAGCAGTTTAACCGGGACACTTTCCTATGGCTACACCTTC
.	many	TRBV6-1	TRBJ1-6	CASSARLGNSPLHF	TGTGCCAGCAGCGCCCGCCTGGGTAATTCACCCCTCCACTTT
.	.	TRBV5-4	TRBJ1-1	CASSLAPGANTEAFF	TGTGCCAGCAGCTTGGCTCCAGGAGCAAACACTGAAGCTTTCTTT
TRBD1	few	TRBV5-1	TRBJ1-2	CASSPSLTGDHYGYTF	TGCGCCAGCAGCCCAAGCTTAACAGGGGACCACTATGGCTACACCTTC
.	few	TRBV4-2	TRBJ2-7	CASGHSGNSYEQYF	TGTGCCAGCGGCCACTCCGGGAACTCCTACGAGCAGTACTTC
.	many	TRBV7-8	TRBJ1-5	CASSLTARKYSNQPQHF	TGTGCCAGCAGCTTAACCGCTCGGAAGTATAGCAATCAGCCCCAGCATTTT
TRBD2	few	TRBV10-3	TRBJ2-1	CAISETAGGPRNEQFF	TGTGCCATCAGTGAGACGGCGGGGGGGCCAAGGAATGAGCAGTTCTTC
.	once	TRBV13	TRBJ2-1	CASSSGLARDEQFF	TGTGCCAGCAGCTCGGGACTCGCAAGGGATGAGCAGTTCTTC
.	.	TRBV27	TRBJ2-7	CASSFLPKDRGPYEQYF	TGTGCCAGCAGTTTTCTCCCTAAGGACAGAGGACCCTACGAGCAGTACTTC
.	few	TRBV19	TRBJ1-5	CASAFSHSNQPQHF	TGTGCCAGCGCCTTCTCCCATAGCAATCAGCCCCAGCATTTT
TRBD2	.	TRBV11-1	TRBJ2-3	CASSLEGAGGDTQYF	TGTGCCAGCAGCTTAGAAGGCGCGGGGGGAGATACGCAGTATTTT
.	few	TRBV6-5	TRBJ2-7	CASSYSGWQGYEQYF	TGTGCCAGCAGTTACTCGGGGTGGCAAGGGTACGAGCAGTACTTC
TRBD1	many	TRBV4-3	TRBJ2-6	CASFRDRESGANVLTF	TGCGCCAGTTTCCGGGACAGGGAGTCTGGGGCCAACGTCCTGACTTTC
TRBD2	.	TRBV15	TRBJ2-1	CATSRPTSHNEQFF	TGTGCCACCAGCAGGCCGACTAGCCACAATGAGCAGTTCTTC
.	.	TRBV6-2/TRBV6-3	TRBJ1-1	CASSYRDSEAFF	TGTGCCAGCAGTTACAGGGATTCTGAAGCTTTCTTT
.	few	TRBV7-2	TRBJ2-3	CASSLFRGGEWYTDTQYF	TGTGCCAGCAGCTTGTTTAGGGGGGGCGAGTGGTACACAGATACGCAGTATTTT
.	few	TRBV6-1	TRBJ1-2	CASSEARVSNYGYTF	TGTGCCAGCAGTGAAGCAAGGGTGTCTAACTATGGCTACACCTTC
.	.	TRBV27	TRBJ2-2	CATYLQGPPGELFF	TGTGCCACGTATCTTCAGGGGCCCCCCGGGGAGCTGTTTTTT
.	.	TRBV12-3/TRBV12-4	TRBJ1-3	CASSLTGYGNTIYF	TGTGCCAGCAGTTTAACGGGGTATGGAAACACCATATATTTT
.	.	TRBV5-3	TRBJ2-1	CASRLEVNEQFF	TGTGCCAGCAGATTGGAGGTTAATGAGCAGTTCTTC
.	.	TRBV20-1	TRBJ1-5	CSARDQRQGWNQPQHF	TGCAGTGCTAGAGATCAAAGGCAGGGCTGGAATCAGCCCCAGCATTTT
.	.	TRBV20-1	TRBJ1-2	CSASYFRPGGLGGYTF	TGCAGTGCTAGTTATTTCAGGCCGGGGGGCTTGGGTGGCTACACCTTC
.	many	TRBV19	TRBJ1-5	CASARTVTNQPQHF	TGTGCCAGTGCTCGGACTGTCACTAATCAGCCCCAGCATTTT
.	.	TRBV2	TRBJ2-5	CASSSPIRSQGRETQYF	TGTGCCAGCAGTTCCCCCATACGATCTCAGGGGCGGGAGACCCAGTACTTC
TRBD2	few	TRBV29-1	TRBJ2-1	CSVVGSGGYNEQFF	TGCAGCGTTGTGGGTAGCGGGGGATACAATGAGCAGTTCTTC
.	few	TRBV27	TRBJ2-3	CATRRGDTQYF	TGTGCCACCCGAAGGGGAGATACGCAGTATTTT
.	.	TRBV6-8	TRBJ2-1	CASTTFTGRTNNEQFF	TGTGCCAGCACCACCTTCACCGGTCGGACCAACAATGAGCAGTTCTTC
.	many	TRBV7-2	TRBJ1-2	CASSLGGETRHYGYTF	TGTGCCAGCAGCTTGGGGGGGGAAACACGGCATTATGGCTACACCTTC
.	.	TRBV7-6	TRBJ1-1	CASSLSSGGGIEAFF	TGTGCCAGCAGCTTATCGTCTGGGGGGGGGATTGAAGCTTTCTTT
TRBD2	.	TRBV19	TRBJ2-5	CASSAWTSGGPQETQYF	TGTGCCAGTAGTGCCTGGACTAGCGGGGGCCCTCAAGAGACCCAGTACTTC
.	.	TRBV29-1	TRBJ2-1	CSVGGGSSYNEQFF	TGCAGCGTTGGAGGTGGGAGCTCCTACAATGAGCAGTTCTTC
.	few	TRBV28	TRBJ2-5	CASSLWLSGVEETQYF	TGTGCCAGCAGTTTATGGTTGAGTGGGGTGGAAGAGACCCAGTACTTC
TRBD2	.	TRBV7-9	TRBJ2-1	CASSLGAGDLLF	TGTGCCAGCAGCTTAGGAGCGGGGGACTTGCTCTTC
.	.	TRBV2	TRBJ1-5	CASSEGGGYSNQPQHF	TGTGCCAGCAGCGAGGGGGGAGGGTATAGCAATCAGCCCCAGCATTTT
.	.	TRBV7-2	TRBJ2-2	CASSPSPGAVGELFF	TGTGCCAGCAGCCCGTCCCCGGGGGCCGTCGGGGAGCTGTTTTTT
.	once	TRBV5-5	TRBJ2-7	CANSLIKSTEQYF	TGTGCCAACAGCTTGATAAAGTCTACCGAGCAGTACTTC
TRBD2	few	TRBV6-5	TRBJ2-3	CASSYPSSGGTDTQYF	TGTGCCAGCAGTTACCCTTCTAGCGGGGGCACAGATACGCAGTATTTT
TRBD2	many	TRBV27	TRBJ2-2	CASSLIGGGVWPLNTGELFF	TGTGCCAGCAGTTTAATAGGCGGGGGGGTATGGCCTCTGAACACCGGGGAGCTGTTTTTT
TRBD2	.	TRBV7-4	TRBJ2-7	CASSTTSGNYEQYF	TGTGCCAGCAGCACAACTAGCGGAAACTACGAGCAGTACTTC
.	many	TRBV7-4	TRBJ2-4	CASSPQGNLAKNIQYF	TGTGCCAGCAGCCCCCAGGGTAACCTAGCCAAAAACATTCAGTACTTC